Presented here are 9 T cell receptor beta chains from one specimen sequenced in a study of T cells in Graves' hyperthyroidism and ophthalmopathy. What was amplified from RNA transcripts were TCR beta CDR3 regions. An initial round of RT-PCR targeting the TCR CDR3 relied on the HTBI primer set. Via MiXCR, TCRdb re-called the multiplex PCR reads, giving one row per CDR3 protein. The data show about 400,000 distinct CDR3 sequences, 20% to 30% seen once. The sequenced sample was blood. The receptors here all came from a man over 45 with Graves' hyperthyroidism.

In its sample, this clonotype was seen many times. V gene TRBV5-1 combines with J gene TRBJ2-7, with 7 bases fitting TRBD1. CDR1 and CDR2 from the germline V gene are SGHRS and YFSETQ. V lost 2 bases, J lost 2 bases, and 7 bases stayed unmatched. The CDR3 has 15 amino acids. Here the CDR3 DNA reads TGCGCCAGCAGCTTTTCCGGGACAGCAGCCTACGAGCAGTACTTC. Its translation: CASSFSGTAAYEQYF.

This clonotype was observed a handful of times. This rearrangement joins TRBV19 to TRBJ1-1; D not certain. The germline V and J ends were trimmed by 7 bases and 4 bases, with 7 bases remaining between them. The CDR3 runs 11 residues. Germline CDR1 LNHDA, CDR2 SQIVND (reference sequence). The CDR3 coding sequence is TGTGCCAGTATGAGGGTCACTGAAGCTTTCTTT. Translating gives CASMRVTEAFF.

At least ten counts were recorded for this clonotype. CDR3 sequence reads: CARSGQSYEQYF. Written as DNA, the CDR3 is TGTGCCAGAAGCGGACAGTCCTACGAGCAGTACTTC. The gene calls are TRBV2 and TRBJ2-7; a weak D match, TRBD1 (6 bases). The CDR3 has 12 residues. The germline CDR1 and CDR2 sequences are SNHLY and FYNNEI. The V gene lost 9 bases and the J gene lost 1 base, with 10 bases spanning the gap.

The gene calls are TRBV6-1 and TRBJ2-1; D could derive from TRBD1 or TRBD2 (5 bases each). Trimming removed 6 bases from V and 2 bases from J, with 14 bases in between. The CDR3 has 15 amino acids. Germline V CDR1 and CDR2: MNHNS, SASEGT. CDR3 sequence reads: CASSRNRDPYNEQFF. In nucleotides, the CDR3 is TGTGCCAGCAGCCGAAACCGGGACCCCTACAATGAGCAGTTCTTC.

This clonotype was counted many times. The chain is built from TRBV11-2 and TRBJ2-1, with D perhaps being TRBD1 or TRBD2 (5 bases each). V gave up 5 bases and J gave up 7 bases, with 18 bases separating them. Germline-derived CDR1 and CDR2 are SGHAT and FQNNGV. The CDR3 runs 15 residues. Here the CDR3 DNA reads TGTGCCAGCAGCAGGCCCGGGACCATTACAAATGAGCAGTTCTTC. Translation: CASSRPGTITNEQFF.

J is TRBJ1-2 and V is TRBV29-1; TRBD1 matches 7 bases. Germline lookup yields CDR1 SQVTM and CDR2 ANQGSEA. Germline trimming cut 4 bases from V and 2 bases from J; bases unmatched to any gene: 4. The CDR3 extends over 13 amino acids. CDR3 loop: CSVVRQGNYGYTF. The CDR3 DNA follows: TGCAGCGTTGTAAGACAGGGAAACTATGGCTACACCTTC.

The chain joins TRBV27 to TRBJ2-1, with TRBD1 matching 8 bases. CDR3 size: 16 residues. Germline CDR1 MNHEY, CDR2 SMNVEV (reference sequence). The V gene end was trimmed by 1 base and the J gene end by 6 bases; junction bases not matched to a gene: 8. The CDR3 bases are TGTGCCAGCAGTTTATGGGTGGGACAGGCTCCCAATGAGCAGTTCTTC. Amino acid sequence: CASSLWVGQAPNEQFF.

This clonotype was seen a handful of times. The genes are TRBV12-3 or TRBV12-4 and TRBJ2-3; D is perhaps TRBD1 or TRBD2 (5 bases each). The ends were cut back, 4 bases at V and 4 bases at J, with 18 bases in the middle. The CDR3 totals 16 residues. In DNA form, the CDR3 reads TGTGCCAGCAGTTCTATCCGGGACCCGAACCCAGATACGCAGTATTTT. As protein: CASSSIRDPNPDTQYF.

The chain employs TRBV20-1 and TRBJ2-1, with 11 positions matching TRBD1. CDR3 length equals 15 residues. The germline CDR1 and CDR2 sequences are DFQATT and SNEGSKA (reference sequence). J gave up 7 bases and V 6 bases, and 11 bases lay outside the gene matches. The chain's CDR3 is CSATLGTGGGNEQFF. The CDR3 region has the DNA TGCAGTGCCACACTTGGGACAGGGGGAGGAAATGAGCAGTTCTTC.